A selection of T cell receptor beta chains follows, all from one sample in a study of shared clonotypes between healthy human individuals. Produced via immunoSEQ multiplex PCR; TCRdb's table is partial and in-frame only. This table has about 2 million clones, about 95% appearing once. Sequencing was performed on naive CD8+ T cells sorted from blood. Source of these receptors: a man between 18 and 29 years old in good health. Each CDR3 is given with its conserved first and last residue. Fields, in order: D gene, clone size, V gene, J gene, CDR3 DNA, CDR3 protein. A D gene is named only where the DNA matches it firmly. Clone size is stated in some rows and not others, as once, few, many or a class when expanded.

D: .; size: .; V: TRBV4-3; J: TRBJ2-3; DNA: TGCGCCAGCAGCCAAGTCCCCTGGGCAGATACGCAGTATTTT; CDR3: CASSQVPWADTQYF
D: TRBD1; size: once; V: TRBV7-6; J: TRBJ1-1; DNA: TGTGCCAGCAGCTTAGCAGGGGGCCAGGCACACGCTGAAGCTTTCTTT; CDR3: CASSLAGGQAHAEAFF
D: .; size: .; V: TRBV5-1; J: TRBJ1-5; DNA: TGCGCCAGCAGCTTGGGGGGACAATATAGCAATCAGCCCCAGCATTTT; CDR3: CASSLGGQYSNQPQHF
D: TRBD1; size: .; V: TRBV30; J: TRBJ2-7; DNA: TGTGCCTGGAGCTGGACAGGCCCCGAGCAGTACTTC; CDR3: CAWSWTGPEQYF
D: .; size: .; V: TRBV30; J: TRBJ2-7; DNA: TGTGCCTGGAGTGGAGGGACGGGATCCTACGAGCAGTACTTC; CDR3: CAWSGGTGSYEQYF
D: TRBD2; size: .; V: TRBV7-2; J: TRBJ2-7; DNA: TGTGCCAGCAGCTTAAAGGGAGCGCCGGGACTAGCGGGAGAGTCGGAGCAGTACTTC; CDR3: CASSLKGAPGLAGESEQYF
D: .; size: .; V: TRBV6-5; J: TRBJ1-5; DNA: TGTGCCAGCAGGGGCGGTGGGTATAGCAATCAGCCCCAGCATTTT; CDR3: CASRGGGYSNQPQHF
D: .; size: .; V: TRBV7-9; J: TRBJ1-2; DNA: TGTGCCAGCAGCTTAGATGGAGGCGACTATGGCTACACCTTC; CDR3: CASSLDGGDYGYTF
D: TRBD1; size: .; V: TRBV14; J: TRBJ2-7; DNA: TGTGCCAGCAGCCATGTTACCGGGACAGGGTTCCACGAGCAGTACTTC; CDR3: CASSHVTGTGFHEQYF
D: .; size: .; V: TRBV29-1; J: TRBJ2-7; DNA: TGCAGCGTTGCGACAGGAAGCTCCTACGAGCAGTACTTC; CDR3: CSVATGSSYEQYF
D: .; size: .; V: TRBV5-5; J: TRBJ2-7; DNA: TGTGCCAGCAGCTTCGGAGTAGCGGTAGGCTACGAGCAGTACTTC; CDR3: CASSFGVAVGYEQYF
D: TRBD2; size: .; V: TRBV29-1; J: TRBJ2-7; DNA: TGCAGCGTTGAAGGCACGACTAGCGGGGGGGCCCATAACTACGAGCAGTACTTC; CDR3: CSVEGTTSGGAHNYEQYF